One sample yielded the 10 T cell receptor beta chains listed below, sequenced in a study of STAT3 mutations in large granular lymphocyte leukemia. Antigens for these TCRs are unknown. Method: immunoSEQ multiplex PCR; TCRdb's copy keeps in-frame clones and lacks some. The profile covers approximately 42,000 clones, with approximately 78% appearing a single time and approximately 0.43% taken by the ten largest. Study-wide results and caveats: In T-cell large granular lymphocyte leukemia, about half of patients showed multiple immunodominant subclonotypes.

Sequences were obtained from PBMCs. The origin of the receptors is a human donor with T large granular lymphocyte leukemia. Some clones in this sample may be carry-over from other donors' samples.

The chain recombines TRBV6-1 with TRBJ1-1; a weak D match, TRBD1 (5 bases). Trimming shortened V by 5 bases and J by 6 bases, and 19 bases separated the two germline ends. Germline CDR1 is MNHNS and CDR2 is SASEGT. This CDR3 is 15 amino acids long. DNA of the CDR3: TGTGCCAGCAGTCAAAGACGGGACCCCGACTCTGAAGCTTTCTTT. Protein sequence: CASSQRRDPDSEAFF.

V gene TRBV5-1 combines with J gene TRBJ2-1; unclear D gene. CDR3 length: 15 residues. Germline CDR1 and CDR2: SGHRS and YFSETQ. Trimming took 0 bases from V and 0 from J, leaving 7 bases between them. CDR3: CASSLEAVSYNEQFF. CDR3 DNA sequence: TGCGCCAGCAGCTTGGAGGCAGTCTCCTACAATGAGCAGTTCTTC.

This clone was recorded once. This chain joins TRBV5-1 and TRBJ1-6, with unresolved D. CDR1 and CDR2 from the germline V gene are SGHRS and YFSETQ. The CDR3 totals 16 residues. Trimming cost V 4 bases and J 5 bases, with 16 bases left between them. Here the CDR3 DNA reads TGCGCCAGCAGCGAATTACCGGGTCTGCATAATTCACCCCTCCACTTT. Its protein is CASSELPGLHNSPLHF.

The CDR3 DNA reads TGTGCCAGCTCACCTCAGGTAGGGGGCGATGAGCAGTTCTTC. Encoded protein: CASSPQVGGDEQFF. J is TRBJ2-1 and V is TRBV18, with 7 bases identical to TRBD1. Unmatched junction bases numbered 7, after V lost 3 bases and J lost 8 bases. Germline values: CDR1 KGHSH, CDR2 LQKENI. CDR3 size: 14 residues.

This clone was found a few times. The chain links TRBV29-1 to TRBJ1-2; D remains ambiguous. This CDR3 comprises 10 residues. Per the germline V gene, CDR1 is SQVTM and CDR2 is ANQGSEA. Trimming cost V 4 bases and J 8 bases, with 8 bases left between them. CDR3 residues: CSVGTEGYTF. The CDR3 nucleotides are TGCAGCGTTGGAACGGAGGGCTACACCTTC.

The V and J genes are TRBV30 and TRBJ1-6; TRBD1 aligns across 7 bases. This CDR3 region has 16 residues. V was clipped by 5 bases and J by 5 bases; unmatched bases: 12. Germline assignment: CDR1 GTSNPN and CDR2 SVGIG (reference sequence). The CDR3 is CAWGYRDSWNNSPLHF. The CDR3 DNA sequence: TGTGCCTGGGGATACAGGGACAGTTGGAATAATTCACCCCTCCACTTT.

The V call is TRBV5-4, the J call TRBJ2-3; 9 bases fit TRBD2. The CDR3 covers 17 residues. The J segment lost 1 base and the V segment lost 1 base, leaving 7 bases of the junction unmatched. CDR1 SGHNT and CDR2 YYREEE come from the germline V gene (reference sequence). The CDR3 reads CASSLKLGGGGTDTQYF. The CDR3 DNA is TGTGCCAGCAGCTTGAAGTTGGGCGGGGGGGGCACAGATACGCAGTATTTT. Combining the CDR3 with reference TRBV5-4 and TRBJ2-3 gives the whole variable domain ETGVTQSPTHLIKTRGQQVTLRCSSQSGHNTVSWYQQALGQGPQFIFQYYREEENGRGNFPPRFSGLQFPNYSSELNVNALELDDSALYLCASSLKLGGGGTDTQYFGPGTRLTVL.

The chain uses TRBV19 and TRBJ2-5; unclear D gene. Germline V gene sequence: CDR1 LNHDA, CDR2 SQIVND (reference sequence). The CDR3 is 14 residues long. V was cut by 4 bases and J by 1 base, with 10 bases left in between. CDR3 loop: CASSNGQPQETQYF. The CDR3, as DNA: TGTGCCAGTAGTAATGGGCAGCCCCAAGAGACCCAGTACTTC.

The CDR3 DNA reads as TGCGCCAGCAGCCTGACGACAGATTTAATCGGCACTGAAGCTTTCTTT. Protein: CASSLTTDLIGTEAFF. The rearrangement uses TRBV5-1 and TRBJ1-1; maybe TRBD1 (5 bases). CDR3 length equals 16 residues. Trimming took off 4 bases at V and 4 bases at J, with 20 bases between the two ends. In germline, CDR1 is SGHRS, CDR2 YFSETQ.

The V and J genes are TRBV7-2 and TRBJ1-2; possibly TRBD1 for D (5 bases). This CDR3 has 15 amino acids. Germline V gives CDR1 SGHTA, CDR2 FQGNSA. The V end was cut by 5 bases, the J end by 6 bases, with 19 bases between. The CDR3 DNA sequence: TGTGCCAGCAGCACCGGGGGGGGAAGGCTTCATGGCTACACCTTC. This encodes CASSTGGGRLHGYTF.